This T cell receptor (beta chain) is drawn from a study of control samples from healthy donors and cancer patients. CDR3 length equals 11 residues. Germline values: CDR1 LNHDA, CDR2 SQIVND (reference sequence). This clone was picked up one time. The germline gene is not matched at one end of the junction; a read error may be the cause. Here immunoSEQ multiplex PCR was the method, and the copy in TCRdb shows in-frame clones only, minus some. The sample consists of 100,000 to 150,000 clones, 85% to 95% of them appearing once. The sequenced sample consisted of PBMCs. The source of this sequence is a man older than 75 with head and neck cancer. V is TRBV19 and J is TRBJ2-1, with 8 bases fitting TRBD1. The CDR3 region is CASGSWDRKIF. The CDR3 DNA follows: TGTGCCAGTGGAAGCTGGGACAGGAAAATCTTC.